What follows are 20 T cell receptor beta chains derived from one specimen sequenced in a study of post-analysis software for immune sequencing data. General study points: Patients had higher frequencies than controls of roughly five TRBV segments, including TRBV5-6, TRBV5-1 and TRBV20-1.

Unique molecular identifiers tagged the TCR beta cDNA libraries. TCRdb reanalysed the PCR reads using MiXCR and keeps one entry per CDR3 protein. Of 750,000 to 900,000 distinct CDR3 sequences in the sample, 46% were seen once. No antigen has been assigned to these receptors. Sequencing was carried out using blood. All receptors come from a girl aged 5 to 17 with multiple sclerosis.

This clonotype was seen a few times. The V call is TRBV7-2, the J call TRBJ2-5, with D possibly being TRBD1 or TRBD2 (5 bases each). V gave up 4 bases and J gave up 7 bases, with 16 bases separating them. Germline CDR1 and CDR2: SGHTA and FQGNSA. CDR3 length equals 14 residues. The CDR3 protein is CASSSPGTQATQYF. The CDR3 region has the DNA TGTGCCAGCAGCTCACCAGGGACCCAGGCGACCCAGTACTTC.

The V gene is TRBV7-9, the J gene TRBJ2-6; D gene uncertain. The CDR3 has 15 residues. Trimming removed 5 bases from V and 0 bases from J, with 8 bases in between. From germline, CDR1 is SEHNR and CDR2 FQNEAQ (reference sequence). The CDR3 reads CASSRAGSGANVLTF. The CDR3 DNA is TGTGCCAGCAGCCGGGCCGGCTCTGGGGCCAACGTCCTGACTTTC.

V gene TRBV7-2 combines with J gene TRBJ2-7; a possible D gene is TRBD1 (7 bases). Germline V CDR1 and CDR2: SGHTA, FQGNSA. V was clipped by 2 bases and J by 7 bases, with 21 bases between them. This CDR3 is 16 amino acids long. CDR3 in DNA: TGTGCCAGCAGCTTACAGGGGGGATCCGTCCCCTTTGAGCAGTACTTC. Its translation: CASSLQGGSVPFEQYF.

Worth noting for this clonotype: This may come from a read error, since a much larger clone is one base off. V gene TRBV6-5 combines with J gene TRBJ2-7; 7 bases line up with TRBD1. This CDR3 is 13 amino acids long. V dropped 5 bases and J dropped 12; count of bases not matched to a gene: 13. In germline, CDR1 is MNHEY, CDR2 SVGAGI. The CDR3 DNA reads as TGTGCCAGCAGTCCCGACAGGGCGGAGACCCGGTACTTC. It specifies CASSPDRAETRYF.

The rearrangement uses TRBV6-4 and TRBJ2-2, with D unclear. CDR3 length equals 12 residues. The germline CDR1 and CDR2 sequences are MRHNA and SNTAGT. Trimming removed 6 bases from V and 6 bases from J, with 8 bases in between. CDR3 coding DNA: TGTGCCAGCAGCAGTAGCCCCGGGGAGCTGTTTTTT. Protein product: CASSSSPGELFF.

The gene calls are TRBV4-3 and TRBJ2-4; D may be TRBD1 or TRBD2 (6 bases each). Trimming left V 2 bases short and J 0 bases short, with 29 bases between. The germline V gene has CDR1 LGHNA and CDR2 YSLEER. CDR3 length: 22 amino acids. CDR3 region: CASSQTGIVIAVSLVAKNIQYF. The CDR3 DNA follows: TGCGCCAGCAGCCAAACAGGGATTGTCATAGCGGTTTCCCTTGTAGCCAAAAACATTCAGTACTTC.

This clonotype was counted only a few times. The J gene is TRBJ2-3, the V gene TRBV12-3 or TRBV12-4, with D possibly being TRBD1 (5 bases). The CDR3 totals 14 residues. Trimming left V 2 bases short and J 1 base short, with 7 bases between. The CDR3 DNA sequence: TGTGCCAGCAGTTTAAAGACAGGCACAGATACGCAGTATTTT. Its translation is CASSLKTGTDTQYF.

This clonotype was seen more than once but under ten times. V gene TRBV15 combines with J gene TRBJ2-3; D may match TRBD1 or TRBD2 (5 bases each). This CDR3 comprises 17 residues. Looked up from germline, CDR1 is LNHNV and CDR2 is YYDKDF (reference sequence). The V end was cut by 2 bases, the J end by 3 bases, with 18 bases between. The CDR3 DNA is TGTGCCACCAGCAGACAGCGGACAAGGGTATCGACAGATACGCAGTATTTT. The encoded protein is CATSRQRTRVSTDTQYF.

This chain connects TRBV20-1 to TRBJ2-7; 11 positions match TRBD2. The germline gives CDR1 DFQATT, CDR2 SNEGSKA (reference sequence). V shed 0 bases, J shed 1 base, and the junction held 5 bases outside the gene matches. CDR3 size: 16 residues. CDR3 in amino acids: CSARDTTSGKSYEQYF. The CDR3 nucleotides read TGCAGTGCTAGAGATACGACTAGCGGGAAATCCTACGAGCAGTACTTC.

The J gene is TRBJ2-3, the V gene TRBV20-1; 8 positions agree with TRBD2. There are 16 residues in the CDR3. V dropped 1 base and J dropped 4; count of bases not matched to a gene: 10. Germline CDR1 reads DFQATT; CDR2 reads SNEGSKA (reference sequence). The CDR3 here is CSARVKEREWADTQYF. CDR3 DNA sequence: TGCAGTGCTAGAGTCAAGGAGCGGGAGTGGGCAGATACGCAGTATTTT.

This clonotype was seen a few times. The chain is built from TRBV4-3 and TRBJ2-7; D possibly corresponds to TRBD2 (5 bases). Germline V CDR1 and CDR2: LGHNA, YSLEER. CDR3 length equals 12 residues. Trimming took 8 bases from V and 11 from J, leaving 19 bases between them. CDR3 nucleotides: TGCGCCAGCCCTGAGGGAGATCGAAGTAAGTACTTC. This gives the protein CASPEGDRSKYF.

J is TRBJ2-1 and V is TRBV24-1, with 10 bases lining up with TRBD2. The junction had 8 bases not matched to a gene; V was cut back by 0 bases and J by 10 bases. This CDR3 spans 16 amino acids. Germline values: CDR1 KGHDR, CDR2 SFDVKD. CDR3 amino acids: CATSDLWTSGGREQFF. In nucleotides, the CDR3 is TGTGCCACCAGTGATTTGTGGACTAGCGGAGGGAGGGAGCAGTTCTTC.

The CDR3 protein is CASSTHPEQFF. The CDR3 DNA reads TGTGCCAGCAGTACCCATCCTGAGCAGTTCTTC. The rearrangement uses TRBV12-3 or TRBV12-4 and TRBJ2-1; no reliable D call. The CDR3 length is 11 residues. V was shortened by 5 bases and J by 9 bases, with 8 bases between the two germline ends.

The chain has TRBV6-6 and TRBJ2-7; unclear D gene. From germline, CDR1 is MNHNY and CDR2 SVGAGI (reference sequence). The V end was cut by 6 bases, the J end by 0 bases, with 6 bases between. The CDR3 is made up of 12 amino acids. The CDR3 region is CASRLASYEQYF. The CDR3 DNA reads as TGTGCCAGCAGGCTCGCCTCCTACGAGCAGTACTTC.

V gene TRBV15 combines with J gene TRBJ2-5; no clear D. Trimming removed 1 base at V and 2 bases at J, with 8 bases between. Germline V lookup: CDR1 LNHNV, CDR2 YYDKDF (reference sequence). The CDR3 has 14 amino acids. In DNA form, the CDR3 reads TGTGCCACCAGCAGAGCCGGTCGGCAAGAGACCCAGTACTTC. The encoded protein is CATSRAGRQETQYF.

In this sample, this clonotype turned up a few times. The V and J genes are TRBV5-1 and TRBJ2-3; unclear D gene. Trimming left V 0 bases short and J 2 bases short, with 10 bases between. This CDR3 has 15 residues. Germline assignment: CDR1 SGHRS and CDR2 YFSETQ. The CDR3 here is CASSLASPDTDTQYF. DNA for the CDR3: TGCGCCAGCAGCTTGGCCAGTCCCGACACAGATACGCAGTATTTT.

This clonotype has a handful of counts. CDR3 DNA: TGTGCCACCAGCAGAGTAAGGGCGGGAGGGAGTCTAGATGAGCAGTTCTTC. It codes for CATSRVRAGGSLDEQFF. The chain has TRBV15 and TRBJ2-1; the match to TRBD2 covers 9 bases. From germline, CDR1 is LNHNV and CDR2 YYDKDF (reference sequence). With 1 base clipped from V and 8 bases from J, the junction kept 12 bases outside the gene matches. This CDR3 contains 17 residues.

This chain joins TRBV24-1 and TRBJ2-1; D not resolved. The CDR3 covers 16 residues. Trimming removed 4 bases at V and 0 bases at J, with 12 bases between. Germline V lookup: CDR1 KGHDR, CDR2 SFDVKD. The CDR3: CATSDEERNSYNEQFF. The CDR3 DNA sequence: TGTGCCACCAGTGACGAGGAGCGAAACTCCTACAATGAGCAGTTCTTC.

This rearrangement joins TRBV7-8 to TRBJ2-7; possibly TRBD1 or TRBD2 for D (5 bases each). There are 16 residues in the CDR3. V lost 5 bases and J lost 7, with 24 bases in between. CDR1 is SGHVS and CDR2 is FQNEAQ in the germline V gene. The CDR3 nucleotides are TGTGCCAGCAGCCTGGAAGGGGTCCCTGGGGAGTGGGAGCAGTACTTC. Amino acids: CASSLEGVPGEWEQYF.

V and J are TRBV4-1 and TRBJ2-7, with 7 bases matching TRBD2. This CDR3 has 14 residues. Germline assignment: CDR1 MGHRA and CDR2 YSYEKL. The V segment lost 2 bases and the J segment 3 bases; nucleotides outside the gene matches: 4. The CDR3 DNA reads TGCGCCAGCAGCCAACAGCGGGAAAACTACGAGCAGTACTTC. Residues: CASSQQRENYEQYF.